Sequencing of this T cell receptor beta chain was carried out in a study of CD8+ T cells in alopecia areata listed by TCRdb under 2018. Concerning the study at large: Treated patients were enrolled in an open-label pilot trial of oral tofacitinib, 5 to 10 mg twice daily, for moderate-to-severe alopecia areata. Patients stayed on tofacitinib for 6 to 18 months and then had 6 months of follow-up off drug so that delayed response and recurrence could be assessed. In treated patients, disease severity was measured using the SALT score, which gives the percentage of scalp surface area affected. To study T cell clonal expansion in alopecia areata, the researchers applied high-throughput TCRbeta sequencing to both the C3H/HeJ mouse model and human patients. On the human side, TCRbeta sequencing was run on scalp tissue and on sorted CD4+ and CD8+ peripheral blood T cells from healthy controls and from alopecia areata patients with either patchy or totalis/universalis disease. Biopsies were taken from tofacitinib-treated patients at baseline and again at 4 and 24 weeks into treatment, and several of those patients also had a later scalp biopsy. Scalp clonality was compared among normal scalp (n=4), patchy alopecia areata scalp (n=8), and alopecia totalis/universalis scalp (n=8). RNA was extracted with the PAXgene miRNA kit for fixed scalp, the miRNeasy kit for PBMCs, and the RNeasy kit for mouse skin. TCRbeta CDR3 regions were amplified by immunoSEQ multiplex PCR using 35 Vbeta forward and 13 Jbeta reverse primers.

Concerning this clone: Its antigen is unknown. It has no much larger one-base neighbor in the sample; base qualities were not kept.

CDR1 SGHTA and CDR2 FQGNSA are derived from the germline V gene. Reading from cysteine to phenylalanine, the CDR3 counts 14 amino acids. CDR3 DNA is the only sequence kept; it has 42 bases, read in frame from the first base. Compared with germline, V lacks 5 bases and J lacks 5 bases; bases without a gene match: 5. Results the study describes overall, beyond this receptor: During tofacitinib treatment, many expanded lesional clones stuck around in both scalp and blood, and this persistence may partly explain why relapse happens after treatment is stopped. Resident alphabeta T cells in normal human skin are also sequenced, complicating scalp TCR repertoire analysis, unlike mouse skin dominated by gammadelta T cells. Scalp clonality and the number of expanded CD8+ clones among the top 100 scalp clones were significantly decreased by tofacitinib. Because the treated cohort was small and had just a single nonresponder, larger studies are needed to establish links between baseline CD8+ expansion and response. Higher clonality and more expanded CD8+ clones were observed in lesional scalp than in normal scalp, particularly in alopecia totalis/universalis, a finding suggestive of antigenic drive. Shared TCR sequences between patients were less evident than in mice, which may be partly attributable to HLA diversity in the patient population.

Explained via the paper, the treatment or condition label denotes: oral pan-JAK inhibitor, 5-10 mg twice daily. Lesional scalp punch biopsies and peripheral blood were collected from alopecia areata patients. PBMCs were isolated by density centrifugation and stained for CD3, CD4 and CD8, after which CD4+ and CD8+ T cells were sorted on a FACSAria. The library was produced with the immunoSEQ multiplex PCR assay. RNA was extracted from all samples and reverse transcribed into cDNA, which served as template for TCR sequencing. SuperScript III was used to make first-strand cDNA, primed with a 2:1 mix of oligo-dT and random hexamers. Amplification bias was assessed with a synthetic immune receptor repertoire, and residual bias was removed computationally. The study's processing was this. Raw reads were preprocessed to remove errors, and CDR3 was defined according to IMGT conventions as the region from the conserved cysteine to phenylalanine. To get clonality, Shannon entropy was normalized by log2 of the number of productive unique TCRs and the result was subtracted from 1. Scalp TCRbeta sequences were cross-referenced with sorted blood CD4 and CD8 repertoires so that the CD4 or CD8 identity of scalp clones could be inferred. TCRdb mirrors the immuneACCESS table, restricted to in-frame sequences. Some clones are absent from its copies; in checked studies, under half trace to an unresolved V gene, and the reason for the others is unknown. V and J calls and clone size are copied from that table; D and trimming were computed from the DNA. The sample table lists approximately 210,000 clones, 50% to 70% of them with a count of one. The ten largest clones capture approximately 1.4% of the sample.

Recombination linked TRBV7-2 to TRBJ2-5, with 10 bases matching TRBD2. This receptor was obtained from a human donor with alopecia areata. The source material was CD4+ T cells sorted from blood, sampled around week 50, from a patient treated with tofacitinib. The CDR3: CASSKLTSGETQYF. The DNA sequence reads TGTGCCAGCAGCAAACTGACTAGCGGGGAGACCCAGTACTTC.